These T cell receptor beta chains were read from a single sample in a study of blood T cell repertoires in COVID-19. Assay: immunoSEQ multiplex PCR; the TCRdb copy retains only in-frame clones and omits some. The table includes roughly 200,000 clones, roughly 77% detected once. Sequenced sample: peripheral blood. The receptors shown here come from a woman in her thirties or forties with COVID-19, enrolled during active disease. CDR3s leave out the opening cysteine and the closing phenylalanine or tryptophan. Each record gives: V gene, clone size, CDR3 protein. Where a row states a size, it is once, few, many or the class of an expanded clone; other rows omit it.

v_gene: TRBV27; abundance: .; CDR3aa: ASRSKTTGVNEKLF
v_gene: TRBV5-5; abundance: .; CDR3aa: ASTPGGENTEAF
v_gene: TRBV29-1; abundance: .; CDR3aa: SVGSSDHNEQF
v_gene: TRBV6-6; abundance: few; CDR3aa: ASSPPGESSYEQY
v_gene: TRBV6-1; abundance: .; CDR3aa: ASSEPGGVVTEAF
v_gene: TRBV5-5; abundance: .; CDR3aa: ASTPAGQAAYEQY
v_gene: TRBV24-1; abundance: .; CDR3aa: ATSDVSTGNTIY
v_gene: TRBV19; abundance: .; CDR3aa: ASSLQRLVAPYNEQF
v_gene: TRBV6-6; abundance: .; CDR3aa: ASSRGQDYEQY
v_gene: TRBV12-2; abundance: .; CDR3aa: ASRPQGLAGGPCSYNEQF